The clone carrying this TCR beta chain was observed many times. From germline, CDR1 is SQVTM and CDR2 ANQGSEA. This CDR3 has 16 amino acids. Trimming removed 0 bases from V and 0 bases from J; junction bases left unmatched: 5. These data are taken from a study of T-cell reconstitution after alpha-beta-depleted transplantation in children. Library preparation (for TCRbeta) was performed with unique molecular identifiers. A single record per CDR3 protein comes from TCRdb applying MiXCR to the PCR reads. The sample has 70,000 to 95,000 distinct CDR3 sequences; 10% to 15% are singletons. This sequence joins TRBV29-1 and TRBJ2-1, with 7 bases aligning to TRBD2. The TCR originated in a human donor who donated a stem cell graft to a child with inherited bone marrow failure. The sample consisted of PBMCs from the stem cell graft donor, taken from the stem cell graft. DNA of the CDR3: TGCAGCGTTGAAGAAGGAGGCGGGGGCTCCTACAATGAGCAGTTCTTC. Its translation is CSVEEGGGGSYNEQFF.